The clone carrying this TCR beta chain has a count of ten or more. Trimming cost V 2 bases and J 1 base, with 5 bases left between them. The CDR3 contains 13 residues. A TCRbeta library incorporating unique molecular identifiers was prepared. A single record per CDR3 protein comes from TCRdb applying MiXCR to the PCR reads. This sample yields tens of thousands of distinct CDR3 sequences, of which 4% to 5% are seen a single time; over 15% belongs to the top ten. This specimen belongs to a study of T-cell reconstitution after alpha-beta-depleted transplantation in children. V usage is TRBV12-3 or TRBV12-4 and J usage is TRBJ1-1; D ambiguous. The material sequenced was PBMCs, mostly from graft donor cells, taken 180 days after TCRalphabeta/CD19-depleted stem cell transplant. The sequence was obtained from a boy younger than two who had a stem cell transplant for acute myeloid leukemia, so the T cells may come from the graft donor. The CDR3 protein is CASSLRGNTEAFF. Here the CDR3 DNA reads TGTGCCAGCAGTTTACGGGGGAACACTGAAGCTTTCTTT.